This TCR beta chain emerged from a study of blood T cell repertoires in COVID-19. Study-level information: Acute and convalescent COVID-19 samples came from the United States, Italy and Spain. Sources were T cells, B-cell-depleted T cells, or PBMCs; the material itself was cDNA or gDNA.

The CDR3 loop spans 13 amino acids. The germline V gene has CDR1 LNHDA and CDR2 SQIVND (reference sequence). Trimming at V came to 8 bases and at J to 5 bases, leaving 5 bases not matched to a gene. Profiled with immunoSEQ multiplex PCR; TCRdb holds only in-frame clones, not every one. This sample carries 200,000 to 300,000 clones, around 84% of them seen once, and the ten largest clones take roughly 1.7%. Among Cohort 3 donors, those recovered had two negative PCRs, clearance, or symptom resolution. The genes are TRBV19 and TRBJ2-5; 10 nucleotides agree with TRBD1. Sequencing used PBMCs or T cells enriched from blood (not recorded which). The clonotype originates from a middle-aged man who had recovered from COVID-19. In DNA form, the CDR3 reads TGTGCCAGTTCGACAGGGGGCGTGGAGACCCAGTACTTC. Its translation: CASSTGGVETQYF. Supplemented by reference TRBV19 and TRBJ2-5, the full variable domain reads DGGITQSPKYLFRKEGQNVTLSCEQNLNHDAMYWYRQDPGQGLRLIYYSQIVNDFQKGDIAEGYSVSREKKESFPLTVTSAQKNPTAFYLCASSTGGVETQYFGPGTRLLVL.